The clone carrying this T cell receptor (beta chain) was recorded a few times. Its target is unknown. Germline V CDR1 and CDR2: SEHNR, FQNEAQ (reference sequence). CDR3 length: 15 amino acids. Trimming shortened V by 2 bases and J by 1 base, and 11 bases separated the two germline ends. This specimen belongs to a study of cytomegalovirus exposure and HLA in healthy donors. Study background: HLA-typed donors were the source of around 85 million unique TCRs held in an early data release. Study-level results: Listed as cytomegalovirus-associated were 150 or so TCR beta chains.

Both 60 Vbeta primers and 13 Jbeta primers went into the PCR. Clones were read by immunoSEQ multiplex PCR, and TCRdb kept only the in-frame ones, dropping some. The data contain about 140,000 clones, roughly 77% of them singletons. The gene calls are TRBV7-9 and TRBJ1-2; D gene unclear. The specimen was PBMCs. This clonotype was obtained from a man between 18 and 29 years old in good health and CMV-seropositive. The CDR3 loop is CASSLTRIDNYGYTF. The DNA of the CDR3 is TGTGCCAGCAGCTTAACCAGAATTGATAACTATGGCTACACCTTC.